This T cell receptor (beta chain) is from a study of blood T cell repertoires in COVID-19. Study summary: Samples came from the United States, Italy and Spain, spanning acute and convalescent COVID-19. From T cells, B-cell-depleted T cells, or PBMCs came the material, which was cDNA or gDNA.

Authors' processing steps: Reference gene primer amplification gave nucleated cell count estimates. TCRdb's table, derived via immunoSEQ multiplex PCR, lists solely in-frame clones and lacks some. The V and J calls and clone size are taken from that table; D and trimming were inferred from the DNA. The sample comprises 250,000 to 350,000 clones, more than 70% of which are singletons, and approximately 1.3% rests with the top ten. The receptor was isolated from a woman between 50 and 59 years old with acute or convalescent COVID-19. Source material: peripheral blood.

CDR3 sequence reads: CASSPGPQETQYF. For the CDR3, the DNA is TGTGCCAGCTCACCGGGGCCCCAAGAGACCCAGTACTTC. The chain uses TRBV18 and TRBJ2-5; D is possibly TRBD1 (5 bases). This CDR3 region has 13 residues. V gave up 3 bases and J gave up 1 base, with 6 bases separating them. CDR1 is KGHSH and CDR2 is LQKENI in the germline V gene.